This T cell receptor (beta chain) emerged from a study of CD8+CD57+ T cells in acquired aplastic anemia. Profiling of TCR beta VDJ combinations and CDR3 sequences used genomic DNA as template. TCRdb ran MiXCR on the reads and lists one entry per CDR3 protein. The sample yields approximately 220,000 distinct CDR3 sequences, almost 50% seen once. Patients chosen for sequencing had CD8+CD57+ cells that had expanded, as shown by flow cytometry. Trimming took off 6 bases at V and 8 bases at J, with 10 bases between the two ends. CDR1 and CDR2 (germline): MNHEY, SVGAGI. The CDR3 spans 11 residues. This sequence joins TRBV6-5 and TRBJ1-2, with a possible D match to TRBD1 (6 bases). Sequenced sample: sorted CD4+, CD8+, or CD8+CD57+ T cells (not recorded which) from PBMCs. The TCR comes from a human donor with aplastic anemia. CDR3 bases: TGTGCCAGCAGCACAGGGAAGGGCTACACCTTC. Protein: CASSTGKGYTF.